These 13 T cell receptor beta chains originate from one sample sequenced in a study of blood T cells in healthy people across ages. Using a J-beta primer mix together with a sample-barcoded 5' primer, a second PCR was run for about 6 to 11 cycles. TCRdb re-derived calls from the 5' RACE reads in MiXCR, one entry per CDR3 protein. The table shows almost 1 million distinct CDR3 sequences, with roughly 51% occurring only once. Sequenced input: blood. These receptor sequences come from a woman between 55 and 75 years old in good health.

The chain combines TRBV7-2 with TRBJ2-7, with no clear D. CDR3 length: 15 amino acids. Trimming left V 5 bases short and J 0 bases short, with 14 bases between. Germline assignment: CDR1 SGHTA and CDR2 FQGNSA. The chain's CDR3 is CASSTRVHPSYEQYF. As DNA, the CDR3 is TGTGCCAGCAGCACCAGAGTTCACCCCTCCTACGAGCAGTACTTC.

This clonotype has just one count. This chain uses TRBV28 with TRBJ1-6; D is unresolved. Germline-derived CDR1 and CDR2 are MDHEN and SYDVKM. Trimming removed 5 bases at V and 7 bases at J, with 18 bases between. The CDR3 loop spans 16 amino acids. The CDR3 loop is CASSQRYGRWNSPLHF. CDR3 nucleotides: TGTGCCAGCAGTCAACGGTACGGCCGATGGAATTCACCCCTCCACTTT.

The rearrangement links TRBV28 to TRBJ2-5, with 8 bases that match TRBD2. J lost 11 bases, V lost 5 bases, and 22 bases had no gene match. This CDR3 has 17 amino acids. In germline, CDR1 is MDHEN, CDR2 SYDVKM. As DNA, the CDR3 is TGTGCCAGCAGTCCAGAGAGGACTAGCAGGCTAGTAAGTGAGCAGTACTTC. This translates into CASSPERTSRLVSEQYF.

This chain links TRBV20-1 with TRBJ2-4, with D possibly called TRBD1 or TRBD2 (7 bases each). CDR1 and CDR2 (germline): DFQATT, SNEGSKA (reference sequence). The CDR3 has 16 residues. V lost 6 bases and J lost 0, with 18 bases in between. The CDR3 sequence: CSAPPRGGLAKNIQYF. In DNA, the CDR3 is TGCAGTGCACCACCCAGGGGGGGGTTAGCCAAAAACATTCAGTACTTC.

V gene TRBV10-3 combines with J gene TRBJ1-5, with 9 bases matching TRBD1. This CDR3 comprises 14 residues. CDR1 and CDR2 from the germline V gene are ENHRY and SYGVKD. Losses at the gene ends were 4 bases for V and 3 bases for J; bases not matched to a gene: 1. The CDR3 DNA follows: TGTGCCATCAGTGGGACAGGGGTCAATCAGCCCCAGCATTTT. As protein: CAISGTGVNQPQHF.

In its sample, this clonotype was seen a few times. V and J are TRBV7-2 and TRBJ2-7; a weak D match, TRBD2 (6 bases). The V end was cut by 1 base, the J end by 0 bases, with 16 bases between. The CDR3 runs to 17 residues. CDR1 and CDR2 from the germline V gene are SGHTA and FQGNSA. The chain's CDR3 is CASSLESRTIGSYEQYF. The CDR3 bases are TGTGCCAGCAGCTTAGAAAGTAGGACTATCGGCTCCTACGAGCAGTACTTC.

The rearrangement uses TRBV14 and TRBJ2-7; perhaps TRBD2 as D (6 bases). Trimming took 0 bases from V and 3 from J, leaving 18 bases between them. The CDR3 loop spans 17 amino acids. CDR1 is SGHDN and CDR2 is FVKESK in the germline V gene. The CDR3 sequence: CASSQEPPAGGIYEQYF. In nucleotides, the CDR3 is TGTGCCAGCAGCCAAGAACCGCCAGCGGGTGGTATCTACGAGCAGTACTTC.

CDR3 sequence reads: CASSQDASGGYNEQFF. The CDR3 nucleotides read TGTGCCAGCAGCCAAGATGCTAGCGGAGGGTACAATGAGCAGTTCTTC. V and J are TRBV3-1 and TRBJ2-1, with 7 bases aligning to TRBD2. CDR3 length equals 16 residues. J lost 4 bases, V lost 0 bases, and 6 bases had no gene match. Germline values: CDR1 LGHDT, CDR2 YNNKEL (reference sequence).

The V and J genes are TRBV27 and TRBJ2-1, with D maybe TRBD1 (5 bases). The V gene lost 6 bases and the J gene lost 7 bases, with 16 bases spanning the gap. The CDR3 runs 14 residues. Per germline, CDR1 MNHEY and CDR2 SMNVEV (reference sequence). Written as DNA, the CDR3 is TGTGCCAGCAGCTTAACCCGACAGACTAATGAGCAGTTCTTC. It translates to CASSLTRQTNEQFF.

V is TRBV27 and J is TRBJ1-3, with D uncertain. The CDR3 runs to 12 residues. Germline V gene data show CDR1 as MNHEY and CDR2 as SMNVEV (reference sequence). V was trimmed by 7 bases and J by 1 base, leaving 5 bases between them. The DNA for the CDR3 is TGTGCCAGCATCCAGTCTGGAAACACCATATATTTT. It encodes CASIQSGNTIYF.

This clonotype was picked up a small number of times. The V gene is TRBV5-5, the J gene TRBJ2-6, with TRBD2 as a possible D gene (6 bases). Germline V gives CDR1 SGHKS, CDR2 YYEKEE (reference sequence). V lost 6 bases and J lost 3, with 13 bases in between. The CDR3 length is 15 residues. The CDR3 sequence is CASKREDYGANVLTF. The CDR3 DNA reads TGTGCCAGCAAAAGGGAGGACTATGGGGCCAACGTCCTGACTTTC.

V gene TRBV30 combines with J gene TRBJ1-2; D is perhaps TRBD1 (5 bases). The V and J ends lost 2 bases and 2 bases respectively, with 12 bases between them. From germline, CDR1 is GTSNPN and CDR2 SVGIG (reference sequence). This CDR3 has 14 amino acids. This CDR3 reads CAWSMLRDNYGYTF. The DNA of the CDR3 is TGTGCCTGGAGTATGCTCCGGGACAACTATGGCTACACCTTC.

V is TRBV28 and J is TRBJ2-7; TRBD1 agrees at 8 bases. Looked up from germline, CDR1 is MDHEN and CDR2 is SYDVKM. The CDR3 extends over 19 amino acids. J was trimmed by 2 bases and V by 5 bases; bases with no gene match: 20. The CDR3 is CASSDPQGAFPIGPYEQYF. The DNA of the CDR3 is TGTGCCAGCAGTGATCCCCAGGGGGCCTTTCCGATTGGGCCCTACGAGCAGTACTTC.